The 10 T cell receptor beta chains given below trace back to one sample, sequenced in a study of identical twins. Each CDR3 protein gets one entry after TCRdb re-called the 5' RACE reads with MiXCR. The table lists a few hundred thousand distinct CDR3 sequences, 15% to 20% of them singletons. Material: naive T cells sorted from blood. These receptors came from a man aged 45 to 65 in good health.

A few counts support this clonotype. The genes are TRBV9 and TRBJ2-1, with 7 bases identical to TRBD2. V shed 3 bases and J 4 bases; nucleotides not matched to a gene: 7. This CDR3 is 15 amino acids long. Germline assignment: CDR1 SGDLS and CDR2 YYNGEE. This chain's CDR3 is CASSDPSGEYNEQFF. The CDR3 nucleotides are TGTGCCAGCAGCGACCCTAGCGGCGAGTACAATGAGCAGTTCTTC. Full variable domain (remainder filled in from reference TRBV9 and TRBJ2-1): DSGVTQTPKHLITATGQRVTLRCSPRSGDLSVYWYQQSLDQGLQFLIQYYNGEERAKGNILERFSAQQFPDLHSELNLSSLELGDSALYFCASSDPSGEYNEQFFGPGTRLTVL.

This clonotype was counted a few times. The CDR3 DNA follows: TGTGCCAGCAGTGCCACGTCTCCGGCGACGCAGTATTTT. Its translation: CASSATSPATQYF. This chain links TRBV12-3 or TRBV12-4 with TRBJ2-3; D ambiguous. The CDR3 loop spans 13 amino acids. Trimming took off 5 bases at V and 9 bases at J, with 15 bases between the two ends.

This clonotype was recorded many times. This chain uses TRBV6-6 with TRBJ1-2; D is uncertain. The V end was cut by 4 bases, the J end by 6 bases, with 12 bases between. The germline V gene encodes CDR1 MNHNY and CDR2 SVGAGI (reference sequence). CDR3 length equals 13 residues. CDR3 loop: CASSSSGNHGYTF. In nucleotides, the CDR3 is TGTGCCAGCAGTTCCTCGGGAAACCATGGCTACACCTTC.

The chain is built from TRBV7-9 and TRBJ2-2, with unresolved D. Trimming shortened V by 5 bases and J by 3 bases, and 16 bases separated the two germline ends. The germline gives CDR1 SEHNR, CDR2 FQNEAQ (reference sequence). CDR3 length: 16 amino acids. Here the CDR3 DNA reads TGTGCCAGCAGCCCGGACCTAACGGTGGACACCGGGGAGCTGTTTTTT. It encodes CASSPDLTVDTGELFF.

This clonotype has just a few counts. CDR3 loop: CASSQVGGVWSGELFF. CDR3 coding DNA: TGTGCCAGCAGCCAAGTCGGGGGGGTGTGGTCCGGGGAGCTGTTTTTT. The chain recombines TRBV4-2 with TRBJ2-2, with TRBD2 matching over 8 bases. Trimming removed 1 base from V and 6 bases from J; junction bases left unmatched: 7. This CDR3 comprises 16 residues. Germline V lookup: CDR1 LGHNA, CDR2 YNFKEQ.

This clonotype was recorded at least ten times. The CDR3 DNA follows: TGCAGTGCGACCGGGACCTATGGCTACACCTTC. Its translation is CSATGTYGYTF. The chain joins TRBV20-1 to TRBJ1-2; TRBD1 is a possible D gene (5 bases). CDR1 is DFQATT and CDR2 is SNEGSKA in the germline V gene (reference sequence). Trimming cost V 6 bases and J 4 bases, with 9 bases left between them. The CDR3 length is 11 residues.

In its sample, this clonotype was seen once. The chain links TRBV18 to TRBJ2-5; possibly TRBD2 for D (5 bases). Trimming took off 3 bases at V and 5 bases at J, with 13 bases between the two ends. Germline V gene lookup returns CDR1 KGHSH and CDR2 LQKENI. The CDR3 loop spans 14 amino acids. The CDR3 loop is CASSPPSKVETQYF. DNA of the CDR3: TGTGCCAGCTCACCGCCTAGCAAGGTTGAGACCCAGTACTTC.

V gene TRBV11-2 combines with J gene TRBJ1-1; D is unclear. The V gene's germline CDR1 is SGHAT and CDR2 FQNNGV. The CDR3 has 15 residues. V was trimmed by 5 bases and J by 8 bases, leaving 21 bases between them. CDR3 protein: CASSRPRGRRGEAFF. CDR3 sequence (DNA): TGTGCCAGCAGCCGTCCGCGGGGAAGACGAGGGGAAGCTTTCTTT.

This clonotype has a handful of counts. The V call is TRBV28, the J call TRBJ2-7, with 8 bases matching TRBD2. This CDR3 region has 15 residues. After removal of 5 bases from V and 3 bases from J, the junction contained 9 bases not matched to a gene. Germline CDR1 is MDHEN and CDR2 is SYDVKM. CDR3: CASSPPTSGYYEQYF. The CDR3, as DNA: TGTGCCAGCAGTCCTCCCACTAGCGGATACTACGAGCAGTACTTC.

The CDR3 DNA sequence: TGCAGTGCTAGAAAGAGGGAGTACCAAGAGACCCAGTACTTC. The encoded protein is CSARKREYQETQYF. The chain uses TRBV20-1 and TRBJ2-5, with TRBD2 as a possible D gene (5 bases). The V end lost 2 bases, the J end lost 0 bases, and 10 bases lay between the germline ends. The germline CDR1 and CDR2 sequences are DFQATT and SNEGSKA (reference sequence). The CDR3 totals 14 residues.